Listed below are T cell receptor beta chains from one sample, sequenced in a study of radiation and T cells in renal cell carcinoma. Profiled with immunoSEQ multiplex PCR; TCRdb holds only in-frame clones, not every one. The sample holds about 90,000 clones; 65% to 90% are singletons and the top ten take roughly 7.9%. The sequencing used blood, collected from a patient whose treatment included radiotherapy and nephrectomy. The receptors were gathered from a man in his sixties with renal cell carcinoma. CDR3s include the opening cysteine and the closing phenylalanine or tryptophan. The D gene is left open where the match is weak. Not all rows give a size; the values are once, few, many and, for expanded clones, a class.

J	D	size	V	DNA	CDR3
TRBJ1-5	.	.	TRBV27	TGTGCCAGCAGTTTACAGAATAGCAATCAGCCCCAGCATTTT	CASSLQNSNQPQHF
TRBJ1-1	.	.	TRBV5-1	TGCGCCAGCAGCTTGGTGACGGGGACGAACACTGAAGCTTTCTTT	CASSLVTGTNTEAFF
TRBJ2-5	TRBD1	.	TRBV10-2	TGCGCCAGCTCCGGACAGGAAAAAGAGACCCAGTACTTC	CASSGQEKETQYF
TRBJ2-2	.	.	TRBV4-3	TGCGCCAGCAGCCAAGAAGTGGGCGCTAACACCGGGGAGCTGTTTTTT	CASSQEVGANTGELFF
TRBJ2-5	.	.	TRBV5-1	TGCGCCAGCAGCGGGCAGGGTCGGGAGACCCAGTACTTC	CASSGQGRETQYF
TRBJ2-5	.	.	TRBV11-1	TGTGCCAGCAGCTTGGTCCAGGCAGAGACCCAGTACTTC	CASSLVQAETQYF
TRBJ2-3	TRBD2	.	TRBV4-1	TGCGCCAGCAGCCGCCGGGAGGGCACAGATACGCAGTATTTT	CASSRREGTDTQYF
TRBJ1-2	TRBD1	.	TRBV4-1	TGCGCCAGCAGCCAAGATCCGGGACAGGGGATTAATGGTGGCTACACCTTC	CASSQDPGQGINGGYTF
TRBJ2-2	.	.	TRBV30	TGTGCCTGGGTAATAAGTCGACCAGCGAACACCGGGGAGCTGTTTTTT	CAWVISRPANTGELFF
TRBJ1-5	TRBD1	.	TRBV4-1	TGCGCCAGCAGCCAAGACGGATCCGGACAGGGGGGCCATCAGCCCCAGCATTTT	CASSQDGSGQGGHQPQHF
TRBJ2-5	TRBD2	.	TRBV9	TGTGCCAGCAGCGGGCTAGCGGGTCAAGAGACCCAGTACTTC	CASSGLAGQETQYF
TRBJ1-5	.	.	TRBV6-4	TGTGCCAGCAGTGACTTGACCCATAATAGCAATCAGCCCCAGCATTTT	CASSDLTHNSNQPQHF
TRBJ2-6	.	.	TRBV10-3	TGTGCCATCAGTGAGTCTCGGCGGTCAGCGGCTGGGGCCAACGTCCTGACTTTC	CAISESRRSAAGANVLTF
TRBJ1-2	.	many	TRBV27	TGTGCCAGCAGTTGGGGGGCAGAGGCCTATGGCTACACCTTC	CASSWGAEAYGYTF
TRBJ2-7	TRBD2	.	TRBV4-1	TGCGCCAGCAGCCAGGCTAGCGGGAGTTCCTCCGAGCAGTACTTC	CASSQASGSSSEQYF
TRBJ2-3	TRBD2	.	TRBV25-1	TGTGCCAGCAGTGATGGCGGGAGAGGAACAGATACGCAGTATTTT	CASSDGGRGTDTQYF
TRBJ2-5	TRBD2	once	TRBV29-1	TGCAGCGCGGTGGGGGGGATAGAGACCCAGTACTTC	CSAVGGIETQYF
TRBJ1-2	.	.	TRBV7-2	TGTGCCAGCAGCTTAGCGACAAGACAGGCTGGCTACACCTTC	CASSLATRQAGYTF
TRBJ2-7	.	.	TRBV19	TGTGCCAGTAGCCCGACTCGACAGGGATTAGTAGGACTAGGGCCCTACGAGCAGTACTTC	CASSPTRQGLVGLGPYEQYF
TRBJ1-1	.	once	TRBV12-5	TGTGCTAGTGGTTTGTTTCAAGGCTTGAACACTGAAGCTTTCTTT	CASGLFQGLNTEAFF
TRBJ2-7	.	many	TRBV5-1	TGCGCCAGCAGGACCAAAGAAGGCTCCGAGCAGTACTTC	CASRTKEGSEQYF
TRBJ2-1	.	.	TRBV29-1	TGCAGCGTTGGGGAAGGTTTGCGGAGCTCCTACAATGAGCAGTTCTTC	CSVGEGLRSSYNEQFF
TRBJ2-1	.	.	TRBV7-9	TGTGCCAGCAGCTATCCTGTTGGGTTGTACAATGAGCAGTTCTTC	CASSYPVGLYNEQFF
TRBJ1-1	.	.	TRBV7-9	TGTGCCAGCAGGACCGCGAACGCGAACACTGAAGCTTTCTTT	CASRTANANTEAFF
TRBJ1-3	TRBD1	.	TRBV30	TGTGCCTGGATCCAGGGGGCAGACACCATATATTTT	CAWIQGADTIYF
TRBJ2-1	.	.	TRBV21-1	TGTGCCAGCAGCAAAGTCGGAAAAAGGGGACTCGTCATCGTGAGCTCCTACAATGAGCAGTTCTTC	CASSKVGKRGLVIVSSYNEQFF
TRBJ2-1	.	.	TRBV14	TGTGCCAGCAGTCCCCATGGAGGGGGCTGGAACAATGAGCAGTTCTTC	CASSPHGGGWNNEQFF
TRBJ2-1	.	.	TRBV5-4	TGTGCCAGCAGCCGCGGGTCGAGCTCCTACAATGAGCAGTTCTTC	CASSRGSSSYNEQFF
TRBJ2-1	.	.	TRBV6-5	TGTGCCAGCAGGGAACGTGGTTACAATGAGCAGTTCTTC	CASRERGYNEQFF
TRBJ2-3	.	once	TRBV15	TGTGCCACCAGCAGAGATCTCTTAGTAGTCGATACGCAGTATTTT	CATSRDLLVVDTQYF
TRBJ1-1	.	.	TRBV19	TGTGCCAGTAGGTGGTACCCCGACACTGAAGCTTTCTTT	CASRWYPDTEAFF
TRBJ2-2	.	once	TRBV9	TGTGCCAGCAGCGCCTCGAACACCGGGGAGCTGTTTTTT	CASSASNTGELFF
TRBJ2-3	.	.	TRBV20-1	TGCAGTGCTCCCCGCACAGATACGCAGTATTTT	CSAPRTDTQYF
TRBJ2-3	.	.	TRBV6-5	TGTGCCAGCAGCCCCCTCGAGATAACCGATACGCAGTATTTT	CASSPLEITDTQYF
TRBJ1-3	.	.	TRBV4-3	TGCGCCAGCAGCCACGGGACATCCACCGGAAACACCATATATTTT	CASSHGTSTGNTIYF
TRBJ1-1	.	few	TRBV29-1	TGCAGCGTTGAAGGTAAAAGGGAGGACACTGAAGCTTTCTTT	CSVEGKREDTEAFF
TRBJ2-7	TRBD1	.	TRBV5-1	TGCGCCAGCGGAACAGGGGGCGCGGGCGAGCAGTACTTC	CASGTGGAGEQYF
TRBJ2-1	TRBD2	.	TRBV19	TGTGCCAGTAGCCCGACTAGCGGGAGTGAAGAGCAGTTCTTC	CASSPTSGSEEQFF
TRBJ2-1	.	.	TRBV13	TGTGCCAGCAGCTTGGGTAATGAGCAGTTCTTC	CASSLGNEQFF
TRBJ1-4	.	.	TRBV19	TGTGCCAGTAGCACCTCAGGGTCAACTAATGAAAAACTGTTTTTT	CASSTSGSTNEKLFF
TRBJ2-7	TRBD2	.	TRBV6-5	TGTGCCAGCAGTTACTCGAGGCGGGAGCGAGAAAAGTACTTC	CASSYSRREREKYF
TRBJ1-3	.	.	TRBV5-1	TGCGCCCCAAATACAACAGATCCAATCCGCAGCGACACCATATATTTT	CAPNTTDPIRSDTIYF
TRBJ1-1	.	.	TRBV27	TGTGCCAGCAGTTTATTTGGGCAAGCGAACACTGAAGCTTTCTTT	CASSLFGQANTEAFF
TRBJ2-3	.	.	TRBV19	TGTGCCAGTAGCGACCCAGAGGTCACAGATACGCAGTATTTT	CASSDPEVTDTQYF
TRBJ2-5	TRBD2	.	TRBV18	TGTGCCAGCTCACGGCCGGGAGGCGCGGAGACCCAGTACTTC	CASSRPGGAETQYF
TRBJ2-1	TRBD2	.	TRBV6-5	TGTGCCAGCAGTTACAGGCCTAGCGGGAGAAATGAGCAGTTCTTC	CASSYRPSGRNEQFF
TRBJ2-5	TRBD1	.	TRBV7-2	TGTGCCAGCAGCTCGAATCAAGGGACAGGGGGGGAGACCCAGTACTTC	CASSSNQGTGGETQYF
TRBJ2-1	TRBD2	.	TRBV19	TGTGCCAGTAGTGGGAGGAGGGGACTACAGTACAATGAGCAGTTCTTC	CASSGRRGLQYNEQFF